A single T cell receptor beta chain is shown here with its context. In the study's own analysis: For nucleated cells, counts were estimated from reference gene primer amplification. Sequencing used immunoSEQ multiplex PCR; TCRdb keeps in-frame clones, though not all of them. The D gene and trimming were derived from the DNA, and the V and J assignments and clone size from that table. In the table there are 350,000 to 450,000 clones, around 87% of which are singletons. CDR3 length equals 11 residues. Trimming pared 5 bases from V and 7 bases from J, leaving 8 bases between. Germline V gene lookup returns CDR1 MDHEN and CDR2 SYDVKM. The data are from a study of blood T cell repertoires in COVID-19. Whole-study context: Some COVID-19 samples were acute and others convalescent; all came from the United States, Italy and Spain.

Input material: peripheral blood. This TCR derives from a woman between 55 and 75 years old with COVID-19, enrolled during active disease. The V and J genes are TRBV28 and TRBJ1-2, with D uncertain. CDR3 in DNA: TGTGCCAGCAGTATCAACGGTGGCTACACCTTC. Translating gives CASSINGGYTF.